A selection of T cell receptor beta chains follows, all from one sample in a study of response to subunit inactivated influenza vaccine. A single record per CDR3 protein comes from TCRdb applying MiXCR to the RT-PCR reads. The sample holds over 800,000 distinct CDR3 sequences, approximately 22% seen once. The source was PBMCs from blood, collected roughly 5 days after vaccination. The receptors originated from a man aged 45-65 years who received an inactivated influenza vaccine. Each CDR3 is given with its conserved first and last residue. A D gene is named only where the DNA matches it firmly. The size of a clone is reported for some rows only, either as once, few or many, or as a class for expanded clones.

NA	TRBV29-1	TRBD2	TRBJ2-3	TGCAGCGTTGGGTTTTCGACTAGCGTTGGAACAGATACGCAGTATTTT	CSVGFSTSVGTDTQYF
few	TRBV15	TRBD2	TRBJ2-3	TGTGCCACCAGCAGAGGCCTGACTAGCGGAGGCACAGATACGCAGTATTTT	CATSRGLTSGGTDTQYF
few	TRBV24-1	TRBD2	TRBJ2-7	TGTGCCACCAGTGATCCGAACACCGGGACTAGCGGTACCTACGAGCAGTACTTC	CATSDPNTGTSGTYEQYF
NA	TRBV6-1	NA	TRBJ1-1	TGTGCCAGCACGCTGAACAGGGTCCCGAACACTGAAGCTTTCTTT	CASTLNRVPNTEAFF
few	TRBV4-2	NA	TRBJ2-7	TGTGCCAGCAGCCAAGATTATCAACTGTCCTACGAGCAGTACTTC	CASSQDYQLSYEQYF
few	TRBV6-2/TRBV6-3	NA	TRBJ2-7	TGTGCCAGCAGCGAACGGGGCGGCCTCTACGAGCAGTACTTC	CASSERGGLYEQYF
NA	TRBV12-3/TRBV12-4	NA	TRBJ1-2	TGTGCCAGCAGTTTAAATTTTCGGGGCTACACCTTC	CASSLNFRGYTF
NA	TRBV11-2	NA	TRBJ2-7	TGTGCCAGCAGCTTAGGCGGACAAACATACTACGAGCAGTACTTC	CASSLGGQTYYEQYF
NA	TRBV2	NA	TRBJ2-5	TGTGCCAGCAACTACGCGGGGACCCAGTACTTC	CASNYAGTQYF
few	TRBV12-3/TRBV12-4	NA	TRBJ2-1	TGTGCCAGCAGTTTAAGTCCCCCGACGCGGCTCTACAATGAGCAGTTCTTC	CASSLSPPTRLYNEQFF
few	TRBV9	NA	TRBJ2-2	TGTGCCAGCAGCCCAACGCTTGGGGGATCGAACACCGGGGAGCTGTTTTTT	CASSPTLGGSNTGELFF
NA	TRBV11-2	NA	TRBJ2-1	TGTGCCAGCAGCCCTTTTCAGTGGGAGCTCGGTGCCCTTAATCCGTACAATGAGCAGTTCTTC	CASSPFQWELGALNPYNEQFF
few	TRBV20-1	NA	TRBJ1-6	TGCAGTGCTAGGGTAGGGGCCGGGAATTCACCCCTCCACTTT	CSARVGAGNSPLHF
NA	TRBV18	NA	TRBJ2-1	TGTGCCAGCTCACCACCGGGGCAGAGGCTAATCAACAATGAGCAGTTCTTC	CASSPPGQRLINNEQFF
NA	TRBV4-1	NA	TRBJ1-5	TGCGCCAGCAGCCAAGACATCACCGGGAACCAGCCCCAGCATTTT	CASSQDITGNQPQHF